This T cell receptor (beta chain) was sequenced during a study of cytomegalovirus exposure and HLA in healthy donors. Study in general: Later analysis reported that the roughly 120 validation repertoires shared the platform of the approximately 670 first-cohort repertoires.

J lost 3 bases, V lost 3 bases, and 2 bases had no gene match. Germline-derived CDR1 and CDR2 are LNHNV and YYDKDF (reference sequence). This CDR3 has 13 amino acids. Comments on this clone: Antigen specificity is unknown.

The study, taken as a whole, reports: That first-cohort TCR clusters tended to co-occur in the 95 to 150 validation repertoires was found in a later analysis.

Assay used: immunoSEQ multiplex PCR; TCRdb lists only in-frame clones, some missing. The table has around 49,000 clones, 92% seen once; the top ten hold over 1.1%. The specimen sequenced was PBMCs. The receptor comes from a man younger than 35 in good health and CMV-seronegative. This chain joins TRBV15 and TRBJ2-7, with TRBD2 matching over 7 bases. The CDR3 DNA reads TGTGCCACCAGCAGGCGGGGGAGCTACGAGCAGTACTTC. Its protein product is CATSRRGSYEQYF.